This is a list of T cell receptor beta chains from one sample in a study of CD8+ T cells in alopecia areata. Produced via immunoSEQ multiplex PCR; TCRdb's table is partial and in-frame only. This table holds approximately 150,000 clones, more than 55% found once. Material: CD8+ T cells sorted from blood. The receptor set was obtained from a human donor in good health. The CDR3 runs from the conserved cysteine through the conserved F or W. A D gene is named only where the DNA matches it firmly. Size is stated for part of the rows, as once, few or many counts, or as a class when the clone is expanded.

J: TRBJ2-5
D: NA
size: NA
V: TRBV28
DNA: TGTGCCAGCAGTTTATACCGTCGGGGAATCCAAGAGACCCAGTACTTC
CDR3: CASSLYRRGIQETQYF

J: TRBJ2-1
D: NA
size: NA
V: TRBV25-1
DNA: TGTGCCAGCACCCTAGGAAACAATGAGCAGTTCTTC
CDR3: CASTLGNNEQFF

J: TRBJ2-7
D: NA
size: NA
V: TRBV5-1
DNA: TGCGCCAGCAGCTTGGGGGGACCCTACTACGAGCAGTACTTC
CDR3: CASSLGGPYYEQYF

J: TRBJ1-1
D: TRBD1
size: NA
V: TRBV4-1
DNA: TGCGCCAGCACCCTGACAGGGCAGGTAACAGGGACTGAAGCTTTCTTT
CDR3: CASTLTGQVTGTEAFF

J: TRBJ2-1
D: TRBD2
size: NA
V: TRBV7-6
DNA: TGTGCCAGCAGCCCCTCTAGCGGGAGCGTCGACAATGAGCAGTTCTTC
CDR3: CASSPSSGSVDNEQFF

J: TRBJ2-7
D: TRBD1
size: few
V: TRBV29-1
DNA: TGCAGCGTTGAATTAGCGGACAGGGGAACCTACGAGCAGTACTTC
CDR3: CSVELADRGTYEQYF

J: TRBJ2-7
D: TRBD1
size: NA
V: TRBV27
DNA: TGTGCCAGCAGCCCGACAGGGAACTACGAGCAGTACTTC
CDR3: CASSPTGNYEQYF

J: TRBJ1-1
D: NA
size: NA
V: TRBV6-5
DNA: TGTGCCAGCAGCCCCAGGGGTCTGAACACTGAAGCTTTCTTT
CDR3: CASSPRGLNTEAFF

J: TRBJ2-7
D: TRBD2
size: few
V: TRBV5-1
DNA: TGCGCCAGCAGCTCCGGCCGCGGGGGGCCCTACGAGCAGTACTTC
CDR3: CASSSGRGGPYEQYF

J: TRBJ1-2
D: TRBD1
size: once
V: TRBV29-1
DNA: TGCAGCGTTTTATCAGGGGGCTATGGCTACACCTTC
CDR3: CSVLSGGYGYTF

J: TRBJ2-1
D: TRBD2
size: NA
V: TRBV10-2
DNA: TGCGCCAGCAGTGGGCAGGGGACTAGCGGTGAGCAGTTCTTC
CDR3: CASSGQGTSGEQFF

J: TRBJ1-1
D: NA
size: many
V: TRBV4-1
DNA: TGCGCCAGCAGCCAAGATCATTACAGGCGAGCCAACACTGAAGCTTTCTTT
CDR3: CASSQDHYRRANTEAFF

J: TRBJ2-1
D: NA
size: few
V: TRBV7-2
DNA: TGTGCCAGCAGCGACATCAGCGACCGATACAATGAGCAGTTCTTC
CDR3: CASSDISDRYNEQFF

J: TRBJ2-7
D: NA
size: few
V: TRBV29-1
DNA: TGCAGCGTTGTTCGGCGGGACTCCTACGAGCAGTACTTC
CDR3: CSVVRRDSYEQYF

J: TRBJ2-1
D: NA
size: few
V: TRBV19
DNA: TGTGCCAGTAGTACCTCCCCAGATGAGCAGTTCTTC
CDR3: CASSTSPDEQFF

J: TRBJ2-2
D: NA
size: once
V: TRBV29-1
DNA: TGCAGCGTTGAGGGTCTCCCCGGGGAGCTGTTTTTT
CDR3: CSVEGLPGELFF

J: TRBJ2-7
D: NA
size: NA
V: TRBV5-1
DNA: TGCGCCAGCAGCTTGGTGGCCGATTACGAGCAGTACTTC
CDR3: CASSLVADYEQYF

J: TRBJ2-7
D: NA
size: few
V: TRBV29-1
DNA: TGCAGCGGGGGTGACAGCCCCTACGAGCAGTACTTC
CDR3: CSGGDSPYEQYF

J: TRBJ1-5
D: NA
size: few
V: TRBV30
DNA: TGTGCCTGGAGTGATGGACTGGGCGATCAGCCCCAGCATTTT
CDR3: CAWSDGLGDQPQHF

J: TRBJ2-7
D: TRBD2
size: NA
V: TRBV6-5
DNA: TGTGCCAGCAGTTACTCTAGCGGGAGCTCCTACGAGCAGTACTTC
CDR3: CASSYSSGSSYEQYF

J: TRBJ1-5
D: TRBD1
size: NA
V: TRBV5-5
DNA: TGTGCCAGCAGCTTGGAAGGGACAGGGTATTATCAGCCCCAGCATTTT
CDR3: CASSLEGTGYYQPQHF

J: TRBJ1-2
D: NA
size: few
V: TRBV29-1
DNA: TGCAGCGTTGAAGATCGCAGGGACAACTATGGCTACACCTTC
CDR3: CSVEDRRDNYGYTF

J: TRBJ1-5
D: NA
size: few
V: TRBV27
DNA: TGTGCCAGCAGTCCCCGCTTGGGCAATCAGCCCCAGCATTTT
CDR3: CASSPRLGNQPQHF

J: TRBJ2-4
D: NA
size: NA
V: TRBV28
DNA: TGTGCCAGCAGTTCCCGGACGCCGCAAGCCATTCAGTACTTC
CDR3: CASSSRTPQAIQYF

J: TRBJ1-2
D: TRBD1
size: once
V: TRBV30
DNA: TGTGCCTGCAGGGACAGGTCTAGCTATGGCTACACCTTC
CDR3: CACRDRSSYGYTF

J: TRBJ2-1
D: NA
size: NA
V: TRBV25-1
DNA: TGTGCCAGCGGCGAGCCGTTCAATGAGCAGTTCTTC
CDR3: CASGEPFNEQFF

J: TRBJ2-5
D: NA
size: NA
V: TRBV30
DNA: TGTGCCTGGGCCAACGGGAATCAAGAGACCCAGTACTTC
CDR3: CAWANGNQETQYF